This TCR beta chain was documented in a study of blood T cell repertoires in COVID-19. Study as a whole: Acute and convalescent COVID-19 samples came from the United States, Italy and Spain. T cells, B-cell-depleted T cells, or PBMCs supplied cDNA or gDNA.

A word on this clone: The same CDR3 also results from other DNA sequences found in this sample.

The CDR3 has 14 amino acids. The V and J ends lost 5 bases and 1 base, in that order; junction bases with no gene match: 4. Germline CDR1 and CDR2: SGHTA and FQGNSA. Original analysis: Nucleated cell number was recorded as an estimate derived from reference gene primer amplification. Data came from immunoSEQ multiplex PCR; TCRdb stores just in-frame clones and leaves some out. V, J and clone size were drawn from that table, and D and trimming were deduced from the DNA. The sample holds some 86,000 clones; 65% to 85% are singletons and the top ten take more than 25%. The source material was peripheral blood. The V call is TRBV7-2, the J call TRBJ1-1, with 7 bases lining up with TRBD1. The clonotype originates from a woman aged 80 or older with active or convalescent COVID-19. DNA for the CDR3: TGTGCCAGCAGCCCGGGACAGAGGAACACTGAAGCTTTCTTT. This translates into CASSPGQRNTEAFF.